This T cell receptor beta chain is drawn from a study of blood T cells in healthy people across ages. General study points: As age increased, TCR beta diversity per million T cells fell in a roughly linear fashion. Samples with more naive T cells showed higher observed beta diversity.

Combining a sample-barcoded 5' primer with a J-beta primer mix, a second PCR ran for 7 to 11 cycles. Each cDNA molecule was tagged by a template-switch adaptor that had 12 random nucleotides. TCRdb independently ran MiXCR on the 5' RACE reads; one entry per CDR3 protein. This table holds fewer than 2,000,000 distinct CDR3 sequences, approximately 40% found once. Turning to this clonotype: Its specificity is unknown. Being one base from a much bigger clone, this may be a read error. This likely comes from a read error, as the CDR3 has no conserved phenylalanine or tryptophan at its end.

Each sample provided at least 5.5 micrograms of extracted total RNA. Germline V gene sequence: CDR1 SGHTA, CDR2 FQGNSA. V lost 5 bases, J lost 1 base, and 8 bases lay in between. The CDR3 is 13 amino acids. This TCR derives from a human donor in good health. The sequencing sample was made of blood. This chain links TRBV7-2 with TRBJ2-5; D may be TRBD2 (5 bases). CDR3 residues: CASSAGSQETQYS. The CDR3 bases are TGTGCCAGCAGCGCTGGGAGCCAAGAGACCCAGTACTCC.